The clone carrying this T cell receptor beta chain was counted at least ten times. Its antigen is currently unknown. The CDR3 end is not reached by the read, which stops 3 residues before it; the germline J gene fills it in. Trimming stripped 0 bases from V and 4 bases from J, with 9 bases between. CDR1 SQVTM and CDR2 ANQGSEA come from the germline V gene. The CDR3 consists of 13 residues. These data originate in a study of T cell clonality in common variable immunodeficiency. Study-wide results and caveats: Authors noted CVID clonality's cause needs subpopulation repertoire sequencing. Compared with controls, CVID subjects had fewer shared TCRbeta clones.

Assay: immunoSEQ multiplex PCR; the TCRdb copy retains only in-frame clones and omits some. There are some 60,000 clones in the sample, none observed a single time. Donors gave about 5 to 8.5 ml heparinized peripheral whole blood. Specimen: peripheral blood mononuclear cells. The source is a person between 18 and 70 years old in good health. This chain joins TRBV29-1 and TRBJ1-2, with a tentative D call TRBD1 (5 bases). The CDR3 bases that were read are TGCAGCGTTGAAGACGCGGGGGGCTATGGC. This sequence encodes CSVEDAGGYG. The full CDR3 reads CSVEDAGGYGYTF.